Listed here are 5 T cell receptor beta chains from one sample, sequenced in a study of Ad26.COV2.S vaccination and SARS-CoV-2 variants. The table came from immunoSEQ multiplex PCR; TCRdb's copy has only in-frame clones and leaves some out. The sample has hundreds of thousands of clones, around nine tenths seen once. Treatment defined: 15 to 20 received Ad26.COV2.S at low or high dose, single or two shots; 5 received placebo; per-sample allocation not given. Following the first vaccine or placebo injection, samples were taken on day 63. Here the sequenced sample was peripheral blood, taken in a trial of Ad26.COV2.S vaccine versus placebo. The receptors were gathered from a person aged 18-60 years who received the Ad26.COV2.S COVID-19 vaccine or a placebo.

This rearrangement joins TRBV19 to TRBJ1-5; TRBD1 agrees at 10 bases. CDR3 size: 14 residues. After removal of 9 bases from V and 1 base from J, the junction contained 3 bases not matched to a gene. Germline assignment: CDR1 LNHDA and CDR2 SQIVND (reference sequence). CDR3 loop: CASQDRGSNQPQHF. As DNA, the CDR3 is TGTGCCAGCCAGGACAGGGGGAGCAATCAGCCCCAGCATTTT.

V and J are TRBV2 and TRBJ1-1; D uncertain. Germline V gives CDR1 SNHLY, CDR2 FYNNEI. The CDR3 has 14 residues. Trimming shortened V by 0 bases and J by 4 bases, and 9 bases separated the two germline ends. This chain's CDR3 is CASSEAWEGTEAFF. CDR3 DNA sequence: TGTGCCAGCAGTGAAGCTTGGGAAGGCACTGAAGCTTTCTTT.

The chain joins TRBV9 to TRBJ2-5; 10 bases line up with TRBD2. Unmatched junction bases numbered 7, after V lost 3 bases and J lost 5 bases. Germline V gives CDR1 SGDLS, CDR2 YYNGEE. The CDR3 runs to 15 residues. The DNA for the CDR3 is TGTGCCAGCAGCGCGCTAGCGGGGGCTGGGGAGACCCAGTACTTC. Its translation: CASSALAGAGETQYF.

V is TRBV5-1 and J is TRBJ1-4, with D hard to call. Per germline, CDR1 SGHRS and CDR2 YFSETQ. V gave up 1 base and J gave up 0 bases, with 4 bases separating them. The length of the CDR3 is 14 residues. For the CDR3, the DNA is TGCGCCAGCAGCTTGAGTTCAACTAATGAAAAACTGTTTTTT. This codes for CASSLSSTNEKLFF.

V usage is TRBV3-1 (or the pseudogene TRBV3-2) and J usage is TRBJ1-1, with D unclear. Germline lookup yields CDR1 LGHDT and CDR2 YNNKEL (reference sequence). This CDR3 is 14 amino acids long. V was pared by 1 base and J by 1 base, with 7 bases between. In DNA form, the CDR3 reads TGTGCCAGCAGCCAAGGAGGAGGGAACACTGAAGCTTTCTTT. Amino acid sequence: CASSQGGGNTEAFF.